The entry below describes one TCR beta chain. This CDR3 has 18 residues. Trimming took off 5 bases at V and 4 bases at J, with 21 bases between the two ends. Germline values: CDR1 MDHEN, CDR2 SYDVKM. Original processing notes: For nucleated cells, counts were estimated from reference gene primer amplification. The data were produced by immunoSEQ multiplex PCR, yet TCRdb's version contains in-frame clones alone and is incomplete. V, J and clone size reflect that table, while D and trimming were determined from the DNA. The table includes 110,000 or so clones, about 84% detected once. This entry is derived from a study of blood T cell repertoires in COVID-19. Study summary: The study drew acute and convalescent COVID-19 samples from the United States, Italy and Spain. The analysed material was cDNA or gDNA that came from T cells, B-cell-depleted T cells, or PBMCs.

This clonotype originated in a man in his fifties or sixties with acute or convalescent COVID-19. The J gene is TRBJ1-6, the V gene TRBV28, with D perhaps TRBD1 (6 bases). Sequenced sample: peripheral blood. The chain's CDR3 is CASSPLPSRQAYNSPLHF. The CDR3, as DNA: TGTGCCAGCAGTCCCCTCCCCTCTCGACAGGCGTATAATTCACCCCTCCACTTT.